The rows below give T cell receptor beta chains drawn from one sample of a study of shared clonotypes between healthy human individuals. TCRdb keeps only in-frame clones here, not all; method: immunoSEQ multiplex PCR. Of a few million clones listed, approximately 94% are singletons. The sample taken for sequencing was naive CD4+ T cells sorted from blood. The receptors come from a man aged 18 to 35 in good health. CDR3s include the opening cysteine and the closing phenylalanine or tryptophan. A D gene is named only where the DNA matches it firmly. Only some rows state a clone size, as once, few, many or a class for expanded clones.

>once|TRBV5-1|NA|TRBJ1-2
TGCGCCAGCAGCTTTGAGGGGTCGAACTATGGCTACACCTTC
CASSFEGSNYGYTF
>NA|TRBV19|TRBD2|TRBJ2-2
TGTGCCAGTAGTAGCGGGGGGGTCCCCGGGGCCGGGGAGCTGTTTTTT
CASSSGGVPGAGELFF
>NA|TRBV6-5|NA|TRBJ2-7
TGTGCCAGCAGTTACTCAGGTAGCAGCTCCTACGAGCAGTACTTC
CASSYSGSSSYEQYF
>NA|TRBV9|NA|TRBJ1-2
TGTGCCAGCAGCATTGCAGGGGCTGGCTACACCTTC
CASSIAGAGYTF
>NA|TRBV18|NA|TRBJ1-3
TGTGCCAGCTCACCAATCGGGGTAGGCTCTGGAAACACCATATATTTT
CASSPIGVGSGNTIYF
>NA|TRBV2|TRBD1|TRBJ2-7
TGTGCCAGCAGTGTAGGACAGGGATACGGGGACGAGCAGTACTTC
CASSVGQGYGDEQYF
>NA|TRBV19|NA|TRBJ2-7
TGTGCCAGTAGTACCGGCGGAGGGGACACCTACGAGCAGTACTTC
CASSTGGGDTYEQYF
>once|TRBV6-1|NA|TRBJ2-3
TGTGCCAGCAGTGCATTGGGGGTTCGGGATACGCAGTATTTT
CASSALGVRDTQYF
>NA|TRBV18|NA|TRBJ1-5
TGTGCCAGCTCGCTCCCAGGGGATCATCAGCCCCAGCATTTT
CASSLPGDHQPQHF
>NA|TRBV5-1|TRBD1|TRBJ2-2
TGCGCCAGCAGCGACAGCAGGACAGGGATCTCCGGGGAGCTGTTTTTT
CASSDSRTGISGELFF
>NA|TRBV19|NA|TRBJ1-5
TGTGCCAGTACCGGGACGGTAAATCAGCCCCAGCATTTT
CASTGTVNQPQHF
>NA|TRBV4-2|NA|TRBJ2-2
TGTGCCAGCAGCCGCACTAGCAACACCGGGGAGCTGTTTTTT
CASSRTSNTGELFF